One and the same sample provided the 5 T cell receptor beta chains below, sequenced in a study of blood T cell repertoires in COVID-19. TCRdb keeps only in-frame clones here, not all; method: immunoSEQ multiplex PCR. This sample has about 47,000 clones, with about 91% found just once. Input material: peripheral blood. These receptors came from a man aged 60 to 69 with active COVID-19.

This chain connects TRBV30 to TRBJ2-7; TRBD2 matches 12 bases. CDR3 length: 14 amino acids. Germline CDR1 and CDR2: GTSNPN and SVGIG (reference sequence). The ends lost 1 base at V and 6 bases at J; junction bases unmatched: 4. The CDR3 loop is CAWSAGLAGTEQYF. In DNA form, the CDR3 reads TGTGCCTGGAGTGCGGGACTAGCGGGTACCGAGCAGTACTTC.

By proportion, this clone is medium-sized. The V and J genes are TRBV2 and TRBJ2-1; 10 positions agree with TRBD2. Unmatched junction bases numbered 12, after V lost 6 bases and J lost 7 bases. The CDR3 is 16 residues long. Germline V CDR1 and CDR2: SNHLY, FYNNEI. Written as DNA, the CDR3 is TGTGCCAGCAGCCCCCGGGTAGCGGGGGGACTGAATGAGCAGTTCTTC. It is translated as CASSPRVAGGLNEQFF.

The V call is TRBV11-2, the J call TRBJ2-5, with 9 bases fitting TRBD2. Germline V gene sequence: CDR1 SGHAT, CDR2 FQNNGV. The CDR3 contains 16 residues. The V gene end was trimmed by 5 bases and the J gene end by 5 bases; junction bases not matched to a gene: 12. In DNA, the CDR3 is TGTGCCAGCAGCCTTGGTGGCGGGAGGGCCGGGGAGACCCAGTACTTC. Protein sequence: CASSLGGGRAGETQYF.

The chain recombines TRBV7-9 with TRBJ1-1; 8 bases align to TRBD1. The CDR3 loop spans 16 amino acids. Trimming at V came to 4 bases and at J to 3 bases, leaving 10 bases not matched to a gene. CDR1 is SEHNR, CDR2 FQNEAQ, per germline (reference sequence). CDR3: CASSSTRTGSDTEAFF. As DNA, the CDR3 is TGTGCCAGCAGCTCTACGCGGACAGGGAGTGACACTGAAGCTTTCTTT.

The V gene is TRBV29-1, the J gene TRBJ1-1; TRBD1 agrees at 7 bases. CDR1 and CDR2 from the germline V gene are SQVTM and ANQGSEA. V was pared by 3 bases and J by 6 bases, with 10 bases of the junction left unmatched. The length of the CDR3 is 14 residues. CDR3 protein: CSVEGARGKPEAFF. The DNA for the CDR3 is TGCAGCGTTGAGGGGGCCAGGGGGAAGCCTGAAGCTTTCTTT.